A selection of T cell receptor beta chains follows, all from one sample in a study of shared clonotypes between healthy human individuals. Produced via immunoSEQ multiplex PCR; TCRdb's table is partial and in-frame only. The sample has roughly 1 million clones; around 74% are singletons. Sequencing used memory CD4+ T cells sorted from blood. These receptor sequences come from a man younger than 35 in good health. Both conserved end residues are part of each CDR3. The order of the fields is V gene, clone size, D gene, J gene, CDR3 DNA, CDR3 protein. D genes are given only for firm matches. Rows may omit the clone size; those that give it use once, few, many or a size class.

V: TRBV5-4; size: once; D: -; J: TRBJ2-3; DNA: TGTGCCAGCAGCTTGAAAGGGGAGGATACGCAGTATTTT; CDR3: CASSLKGEDTQYF
V: TRBV4-1; size: -; D: TRBD1; J: TRBJ2-6; DNA: TGCGCCAGCAGCCAGGGACAGGGATCTGGGGCCAACGTCCTGACTTTC; CDR3: CASSQGQGSGANVLTF
V: TRBV5-1; size: -; D: -; J: TRBJ1-4; DNA: TGCGCCAGCAGCTCCGCAGTGGGAACTAATGAAAAACTGTTTTTT; CDR3: CASSSAVGTNEKLFF
V: TRBV7-2; size: -; D: -; J: TRBJ1-1; DNA: TGTGCCAGCAGCCCGTTTGCAGCGAACACTGAAGCTTTCTTT; CDR3: CASSPFAANTEAFF
V: TRBV12-5; size: -; D: -; J: TRBJ2-1; DNA: TGTGCTAGTGGTTTGGGGACACCCTCTGGGGGTGAGCAGTTCTTC; CDR3: CASGLGTPSGGEQFF
V: TRBV30; size: -; D: -; J: TRBJ1-5; DNA: TGTGCCTGGAGTGTACGGGCGGCGAGGGTTAATCAGCCCCAGCATTTT; CDR3: CAWSVRAARVNQPQHF
V: TRBV19; size: -; D: -; J: TRBJ2-4; DNA: TGTGCCAGTAGTTTACCCCCGGATAGAGTTCAGTACTTC; CDR3: CASSLPPDRVQYF
V: TRBV4-3; size: -; D: TRBD1; J: TRBJ2-1; DNA: TGCGCCAGCAGCCGCACGCACACCGGGACAGGGCCTTACAATGAGCAGTTCTTC; CDR3: CASSRTHTGTGPYNEQFF
V: TRBV28; size: few; D: -; J: TRBJ1-1; DNA: TGTGCCAGCATGGTAGTAGGGACTGAAGCTTTCTTT; CDR3: CASMVVGTEAFF
V: TRBV30; size: -; D: -; J: TRBJ1-4; DNA: TGTGCCTGGAGTGTACGTCAGATGAATGAAAAACTGTTTTTT; CDR3: CAWSVRQMNEKLFF
V: TRBV9; size: -; D: -; J: TRBJ1-3; DNA: TGTGCCAGCAGCCCCTTCGGAAGCTCTGGAAACACCATATATTTT; CDR3: CASSPFGSSGNTIYF
V: TRBV6-5; size: -; D: -; J: TRBJ1-1; DNA: TGTGCCACTTCTTCAGACCCGCTTGGGACTGAAGCTTTCTTT; CDR3: CATSSDPLGTEAFF
V: TRBV7-2; size: -; D: -; J: TRBJ2-5; DNA: TGTGCCAGCAGTAAAGACAGTAAAGAGACCCAGTACTTC; CDR3: CASSKDSKETQYF
V: TRBV14; size: -; D: -; J: TRBJ2-3; DNA: TGTGCCAGCAGCCAACAGGATAATACGCAGTATTTT; CDR3: CASSQQDNTQYF
V: TRBV5-6; size: once; D: -; J: TRBJ2-4; DNA: TGTGCCAGCAGCTCAAGTTTGGGGCGGAACATTCAGTACTTC; CDR3: CASSSSLGRNIQYF
V: TRBV18; size: -; D: -; J: TRBJ2-5; DNA: TGTGCCAGCTCACCACGGTACTCTCAAGAGACCCAGTACTTC; CDR3: CASSPRYSQETQYF
V: TRBV19; size: few; D: TRBD1; J: TRBJ1-1; DNA: TGTGCCAGTAGTGCCGTCAGGGGGTCGAACACTGAAGCTTTCTTT; CDR3: CASSAVRGSNTEAFF
V: TRBV5-8; size: few; D: TRBD2; J: TRBJ2-1; DNA: TGTGCCAGCAGCTTAGACGGAGCGGGAGTTGGTGAGCAGTTCTTC; CDR3: CASSLDGAGVGEQFF
V: TRBV19; size: -; D: -; J: TRBJ2-1; DNA: TGTGCCAGTTCCCCAGGGGACTCATACAATGAGCAGTTCTTC; CDR3: CASSPGDSYNEQFF
V: TRBV28; size: -; D: -; J: TRBJ1-5; DNA: TGTGCCAGCAGCACGACAGATAGCAATCAGCCCCAGCATTTT; CDR3: CASSTTDSNQPQHF
V: TRBV6-1; size: -; D: TRBD1; J: TRBJ2-7; DNA: TGTGCCAGCAACGAGGAGGACAGGAATACTTACGAGCAGTACTTC; CDR3: CASNEEDRNTYEQYF
V: TRBV2; size: -; D: -; J: TRBJ1-6; DNA: TGTGCCAGCAGCGCCGGGACCTCCTATAATTCACCCCTCCACTTT; CDR3: CASSAGTSYNSPLHF
V: TRBV30; size: -; D: -; J: TRBJ2-7; DNA: TGTGCCTGGAGTATCGCTTCTAGGGAGCAGTACTTC; CDR3: CAWSIASREQYF
V: TRBV28; size: few; D: -; J: TRBJ1-1; DNA: TGTGCCAGCAGTTTAGGTCCACTCACTGAAGCTTTCTTT; CDR3: CASSLGPLTEAFF
V: TRBV30; size: -; D: -; J: TRBJ1-2; DNA: TGTGCCTGGAGTGTACAGGGCATTGGCTACACCTTC; CDR3: CAWSVQGIGYTF
V: TRBV12-5; size: -; D: -; J: TRBJ1-5; DNA: TGTGCTAGTGGCTTGGAGGATGGACAGCCCCAGCATTTT; CDR3: CASGLEDGQPQHF
V: TRBV10-1; size: once; D: TRBD1; J: TRBJ1-1; DNA: TGCGCCAGCAGTACCGGGACAGGGAACACTGAAGCTTTCTTT; CDR3: CASSTGTGNTEAFF
V: TRBV5-4; size: -; D: TRBD1; J: TRBJ2-1; DNA: TGTGCCAGCAGCCTGGGACAGGAGCAGTTCTTC; CDR3: CASSLGQEQFF
V: TRBV4-3; size: few; D: TRBD1; J: TRBJ1-5; DNA: TGCGCCAGCAGCCAGTCTTATCAGGGGGGTCAGCCCCAGCATTTT; CDR3: CASSQSYQGGQPQHF
V: TRBV15; size: once; D: -; J: TRBJ1-4; DNA: TGTGCCACCAGCCCGGGGCAGAAGGAGGAAAAACTGTTTTTT; CDR3: CATSPGQKEEKLFF
V: TRBV10-3; size: -; D: -; J: TRBJ2-5; DNA: TGTGCCATCAGTGAGACGGGAGAGACCCAGTACTTC; CDR3: CAISETGETQYF
V: TRBV5-1; size: -; D: TRBD1; J: TRBJ2-2; DNA: TGCGCCAGCAGCTTGGCCCCGGGACAGGGTAGGACCGGGGAGCTGTTTTTT; CDR3: CASSLAPGQGRTGELFF
V: TRBV6-6; size: -; D: -; J: TRBJ2-1; DNA: TGTGCCAGCAGTTACTCCCCGGAGATAAATGAGCAGTTCTTC; CDR3: CASSYSPEINEQFF
V: TRBV7-2; size: -; D: -; J: TRBJ1-4; DNA: TGTGCCAGCAGCTTAGACGCAGGGCAGCAACTGTTTTTT; CDR3: CASSLDAGQQLFF
V: TRBV18; size: many; D: -; J: TRBJ2-7; DNA: TGTGCCAGCTCCGGGACACCTTCCTACGAGCAGTACTTC; CDR3: CASSGTPSYEQYF
V: TRBV5-1; size: few; D: TRBD2; J: TRBJ2-5; DNA: TGCGCCAGCAGCTTGGCGCCCGGGACTATCCAAGAGACCCAGTACTTC; CDR3: CASSLAPGTIQETQYF
V: TRBV30; size: -; D: -; J: TRBJ1-3; DNA: TGTGCCTGGAGTGAGGACACGGTTTTGGCCATATATTTT; CDR3: CAWSEDTVLAIYF
V: TRBV27; size: -; D: TRBD1; J: TRBJ1-2; DNA: TGTGCCAGCAGCCCTGGGGACAGGCACAACTATGGCTACACCTTC; CDR3: CASSPGDRHNYGYTF
V: TRBV20-1; size: -; D: -; J: TRBJ1-1; DNA: TGCAGTGCCCCCCGGGCCTTTGAAGCTTTCTTT; CDR3: CSAPRAFEAFF